This T cell receptor beta chain was sequenced for a study of cytomegalovirus exposure and HLA in healthy donors. It was with 60 Vbeta and 13 Jbeta primers that the PCR ran. Measured with immunoSEQ multiplex PCR; TCRdb has only the in-frame clones, and not every one. Of 150,000 to 200,000 clones in the sample, approximately 86% were seen once. Deletions cut 4 bases from V and 0 bases from J, with 13 bases between. The CDR3 is 15 amino acids. Germline values: CDR1 MNHEY, CDR2 SMNVEV (reference sequence). This sequence originates from a young woman in good health and CMV-seronegative. Input material: PBMCs. The chain employs TRBV27 and TRBJ2-7; weak D call: TRBD1 (6 bases). CDR3 sequence (DNA): TGTGCCAGCAGTTCGCCGGGACATACCTCCTACGAGCAGTACTTC. This sequence encodes CASSSPGHTSYEQYF.